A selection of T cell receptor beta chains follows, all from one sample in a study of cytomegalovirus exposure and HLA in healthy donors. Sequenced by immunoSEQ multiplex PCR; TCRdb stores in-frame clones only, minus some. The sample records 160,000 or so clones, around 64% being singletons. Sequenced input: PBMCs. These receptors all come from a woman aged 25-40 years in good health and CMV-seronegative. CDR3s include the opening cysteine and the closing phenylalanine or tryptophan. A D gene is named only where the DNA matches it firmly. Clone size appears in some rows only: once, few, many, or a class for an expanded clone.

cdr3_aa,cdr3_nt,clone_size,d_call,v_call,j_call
CASSSRGLGAGEFEQYF,TGTGCCAGCAGCTCCCGGGGTTTAGGAGCGGGAGAGTTCGAGCAGTACTTC,few,TRBD2,TRBV5-4,TRBJ2-7
CASSLEGRGELFF,TGTGCCAGCAGCTTGGAGGGGCGCGGGGAGCTGTTTTTT,once,.,TRBV5-6,TRBJ2-2
CASLGGPSILPQHF,TGTGCCAGCTTGGGGGGGCCGTCAATTCTGCCCCAGCATTTT,.,.,TRBV6-1,TRBJ1-5
CASSLFHGTGNTGELFF,TGTGCCAGCAGCTTGTTCCACGGGACAGGGAACACCGGGGAGCTGTTTTTT,.,TRBD1,TRBV7-9,TRBJ2-2
CASSSGQGVWNTEAFF,TGTGCCAGCAGCTCCGGACAGGGGGTATGGAACACTGAAGCTTTCTTT,.,TRBD1,TRBV5-4,TRBJ1-1
CSVQVVSTEAFF,TGCAGCGTCCAGGTGGTTTCCACTGAAGCTTTCTTT,.,.,TRBV29-1,TRBJ1-1
CASSSYRTGELFF,TGTGCCAGTAGTTCTTACCGGACCGGGGAGCTGTTTTTT,.,.,TRBV19,TRBJ2-2
CARSLTSGEPYEQYF,TGTGCCAGAAGCTTAACTAGCGGGGAACCCTACGAGCAGTACTTC,.,TRBD2,TRBV5-3,TRBJ2-7
CASSEAHRGTAEQYF,TGTGCCAGCAGTGAAGCCCACAGGGGGACAGCTGAGCAGTACTTC,.,TRBD1,TRBV2,TRBJ2-7
CASSPGLAGFQETQYF,TGTGCCAGCAGCCCGGGACTAGCGGGCTTCCAAGAGACCCAGTACTTC,few,TRBD2,TRBV5-4,TRBJ2-5
CASSFGRGRVTYEQYF,TGTGCCAGCAGTTTCGGGAGGGGCCGAGTGACCTACGAGCAGTACTTC,.,TRBD2,TRBV27,TRBJ2-7
CASSSNFGGYEQYF,TGTGCCAGCAGCTCAAATTTTGGCGGCTACGAGCAGTACTTC,.,.,TRBV5-4,TRBJ2-7
CSSRAGTSSSYEQYF,TGTTCCAGCAGAGCCGGGACTAGCAGTTCCTACGAGCAGTACTTC,.,TRBD2,TRBV7-9,TRBJ2-7
CASSTLLPGGRGYGYTF,TGTGCCAGCAGCACTTTGTTACCGGGAGGAAGGGGCTATGGCTACACCTTC,few,.,TRBV28,TRBJ1-2
CASSEGQHYGYTF,TGTGCCAGCAGTGAAGGACAGCACTATGGCTACACCTTC,.,.,TRBV6-1,TRBJ1-2
CASSGGQGAYNEQFF,TGTGCCAGCAGCGGAGGACAGGGGGCCTACAATGAGCAGTTCTTC,.,TRBD1,TRBV7-9,TRBJ2-1
CASRTPGQLVVQPQHF,TGTGCCAGCAGAACTCCGGGACAATTAGTCGTTCAGCCCCAGCATTTT,.,.,TRBV28,TRBJ1-5
CATLDRVYGYTF,TGTGCCACCCTGGACAGGGTCTATGGCTACACCTTC,few,TRBD1,TRBV19,TRBJ1-2
CASSLSELRSYEQYF,TGTGCCAGCAGCTTAAGCGAGCTCCGCTCCTACGAGCAGTACTTC,few,.,TRBV11-2,TRBJ2-7
CASSSPGQGFAQSF,TGTGCCAGCAGTTCCCCCGGACAGGGATTTGCCCAGTCCTTC,.,TRBD1,TRBV28,TRBJ1-2
CASRPVDFSYNEQFF,TGCGCCAGCCGTCCCGTAGACTTCTCCTACAATGAGCAGTTCTTC,.,.,TRBV10-2,TRBJ2-1
CASSSGQGLAETQYF,TGTGCCAGCAGCTCCGGACAGGGATTGGCAGAGACCCAGTACTTC,few,TRBD1,TRBV7-2,TRBJ2-5
CASSGAYNEQFF,TGTGCCAGCAGTGGAGCGTACAATGAGCAGTTCTTC,.,.,TRBV28,TRBJ2-1
CASSSPGTGGYEQYF,TGTGCCAGCAGCTCTCCCGGGACAGGGGGCTACGAGCAGTACTTC,.,TRBD1,TRBV7-9,TRBJ2-7
CASILGEEYEQYF,TGTGCCAGCATTCTCGGAGAGGAGTACGAGCAGTACTTC,.,.,TRBV6-1,TRBJ2-7
CASSLERGGYEQYF,TGTGCCAGCAGCCTGGAGAGGGGAGGCTACGAGCAGTACTTC,.,.,TRBV7-3,TRBJ2-7
CASSLEPSRGYTF,TGTGCCAGCAGCTTAGAGCCCTCGAGGGGCTACACCTTC,once,.,TRBV7-2,TRBJ1-2
CASGRGTENNEQFF,TGTGCTAGTGGTAGGGGGACAGAGAACAATGAGCAGTTCTTC,.,TRBD1,TRBV12-5,TRBJ2-1
CASRQGAKEQYF,TGTGCCAGCAGACAGGGGGCGAAGGAGCAGTACTTC,.,TRBD1,TRBV28,TRBJ2-7
CASSPGGKPTVGTQYF,TGCGCCAGCAGCCCCGGCGGGAAGCCCACCGTTGGGACCCAGTACTTC,few,.,TRBV5-1,TRBJ2-5
CASSLVGGSTDTQYF,TGTGCCAGCAGCCTCGTGGGAGGGAGCACAGATACGCAGTATTTT,.,TRBD2,TRBV7-9,TRBJ2-3
CASSLPRGASPLHF,TGTGCCAGCAGTTTGCCCAGGGGCGCTTCACCCCTCCACTTT,.,.,TRBV28,TRBJ1-6
CASSQDIWPGNTGELFF,TGCGCCAGCAGCCAAGATATTTGGCCAGGGAACACCGGGGAGCTGTTTTTT,.,.,TRBV4-3,TRBJ2-2
CASSVGLAATDTQYF,TGTGCCAGCAGCGTAGGACTAGCGGCCACAGATACGCAGTATTTT,few,TRBD2,TRBV9,TRBJ2-3
CASSHSDRNTEAFF,TGCGCCAGCAGCCACTCCGACAGGAACACTGAAGCTTTCTTT,few,.,TRBV4-1,TRBJ1-1
CASSSGTGGYEQYF,TGCGCCAGCAGCTCGGGGACAGGCGGCTACGAGCAGTACTTC,.,TRBD1,TRBV5-1,TRBJ2-7
CASSYRGKNYGYTF,TGTGCCAGCAGTTACAGGGGCAAGAACTATGGCTACACCTTC,few,TRBD1,TRBV5-6,TRBJ1-2
CASSLTSGEDEQFF,TGTGCCAGCAGCTTAACTAGCGGGGAGGATGAGCAGTTCTTC,few,TRBD2,TRBV7-3,TRBJ2-1
CASRFRDRPSYEQYF,TGCGCCAGCAGATTCCGGGACAGGCCTTCCTACGAGCAGTACTTC,.,TRBD1,TRBV5-1,TRBJ2-7
CATSRVANTEAFF,TGTGCCACCAGCAGAGTGGCGAACACTGAAGCTTTCTTT,.,.,TRBV15,TRBJ1-1
CATSTTGVHEQYF,TGTGCCACCAGCACAACAGGTGTTCACGAGCAGTACTTC,.,.,TRBV15,TRBJ2-7
CASTARGLPPHEQFF,TGTGCCAGCACCGCCCGGGGACTACCTCCCCATGAGCAGTTCTTC,.,TRBD2,TRBV7-8,TRBJ2-1
CASSPEAGGGEAFF,TGTGCCAGCAGTCCTGAAGCGGGGGGCGGTGAAGCTTTCTTT,.,.,TRBV6-5,TRBJ1-1
CAISERVEIEAFF,TGTGCCATCAGTGAGCGAGTGGAGATTGAAGCTTTCTTT,few,.,TRBV10-3,TRBJ1-1
CASRSWTEAFF,TGTGCCAGCAGGAGTTGGACTGAAGCTTTCTTT,.,.,TRBV28,TRBJ1-1
CASSQVGSSYNSPLHF,TGCGCCAGCAGCCAAGTTGGGAGCTCCTATAATTCACCCCTCCACTTT,.,.,TRBV4-1,TRBJ1-6
CASSISGGGHEQFF,TGTGCCAGCAGTATATCCGGGGGAGGACACGAGCAGTTCTTC,.,.,TRBV28,TRBJ2-1